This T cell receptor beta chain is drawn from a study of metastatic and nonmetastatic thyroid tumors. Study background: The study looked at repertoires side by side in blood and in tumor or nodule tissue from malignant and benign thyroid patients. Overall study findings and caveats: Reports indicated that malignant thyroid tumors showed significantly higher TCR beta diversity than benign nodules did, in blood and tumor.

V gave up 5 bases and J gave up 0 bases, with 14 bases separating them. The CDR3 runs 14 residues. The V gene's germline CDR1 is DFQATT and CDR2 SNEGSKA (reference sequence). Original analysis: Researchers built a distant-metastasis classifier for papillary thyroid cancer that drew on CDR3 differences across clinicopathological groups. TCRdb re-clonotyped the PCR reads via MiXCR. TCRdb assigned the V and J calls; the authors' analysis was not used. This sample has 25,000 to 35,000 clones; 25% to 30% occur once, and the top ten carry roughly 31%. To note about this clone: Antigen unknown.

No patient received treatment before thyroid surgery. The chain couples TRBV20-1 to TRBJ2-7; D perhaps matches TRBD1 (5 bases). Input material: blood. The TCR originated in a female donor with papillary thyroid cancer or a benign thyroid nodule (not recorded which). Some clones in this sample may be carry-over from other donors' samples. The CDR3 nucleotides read TGCAGTGCTCGTAATCTCGACAGCTCCTACGAGCAGTACTTC. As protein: CSARNLDSSYEQYF.